Sequencing of this TCR beta chain was carried out in a study of graft-versus-host responses after intestinal transplantation. Study context: Tacrolimus plus steroids were given to all recipients for about 3 years, preceded by anti-thymocyte globulin induction. Study-level findings and limits: Individuals carrying graft-donor T cell macrochimerism showed high graft-versus-host to host-versus-graft clonal ratios in allografts.

The method was immunoSEQ multiplex PCR; TCRdb's version includes in-frame clones alone and lacks a portion of them. Of about 45,000 clones listed, roughly 90% are singletons. A word on this clone: Antigen: not known.

CDR3 size: 13 residues. The V and J ends lost 4 bases and 8 bases, in that order; junction bases with no gene match: 4. From germline, CDR1 is MGHRA and CDR2 YSYEKL. The source is a human patient who received an intestinal transplant, so some T cells may come from the graft donor. This chain links TRBV4-1 with TRBJ1-2; 10 bases align to TRBD1. This sample comprised PBMCs, obtained 524 days after transplant. CDR3 in DNA: TGCGCCAGCAGCCCAGACAGGGGGCGAGGCTACACCTTC. Protein sequence: CASSPDRGRGYTF.